Sequencing of this T cell receptor (beta chain) was carried out in a study of CD8 T cells in ankylosing spondylitis. Many counts were recorded for this clonotype. Antigen: not known. TCRdb re-called the 5' RACE reads with MiXCR, one entry per CDR3 protein. Seen here are roughly 260,000 distinct CDR3 sequences, 20% observed once, and the top ten hold roughly 7.4%. Study-level findings and limits: Disease-linked clones displayed a CD8+ phenotype and appeared relatively rarely in peripheral blood.

Germline V gives CDR1 DFQATT, CDR2 SNEGSKA (reference sequence). Trimming took 0 bases from V and 7 from J, leaving 1 base between them. CDR3 length: 11 amino acids. What was sequenced was blood, either unsorted or a sorted T cell fraction (not recorded which). The clonotype comes from a male donor with ankylosing spondylitis or in good health (not recorded which). V and J are TRBV20-1 and TRBJ1-6; D remains ambiguous. CDR3 in amino acids: CSARENSPLHF. The CDR3 DNA reads TGCAGTGCTAGAGAAAATTCACCCCTCCACTTT.